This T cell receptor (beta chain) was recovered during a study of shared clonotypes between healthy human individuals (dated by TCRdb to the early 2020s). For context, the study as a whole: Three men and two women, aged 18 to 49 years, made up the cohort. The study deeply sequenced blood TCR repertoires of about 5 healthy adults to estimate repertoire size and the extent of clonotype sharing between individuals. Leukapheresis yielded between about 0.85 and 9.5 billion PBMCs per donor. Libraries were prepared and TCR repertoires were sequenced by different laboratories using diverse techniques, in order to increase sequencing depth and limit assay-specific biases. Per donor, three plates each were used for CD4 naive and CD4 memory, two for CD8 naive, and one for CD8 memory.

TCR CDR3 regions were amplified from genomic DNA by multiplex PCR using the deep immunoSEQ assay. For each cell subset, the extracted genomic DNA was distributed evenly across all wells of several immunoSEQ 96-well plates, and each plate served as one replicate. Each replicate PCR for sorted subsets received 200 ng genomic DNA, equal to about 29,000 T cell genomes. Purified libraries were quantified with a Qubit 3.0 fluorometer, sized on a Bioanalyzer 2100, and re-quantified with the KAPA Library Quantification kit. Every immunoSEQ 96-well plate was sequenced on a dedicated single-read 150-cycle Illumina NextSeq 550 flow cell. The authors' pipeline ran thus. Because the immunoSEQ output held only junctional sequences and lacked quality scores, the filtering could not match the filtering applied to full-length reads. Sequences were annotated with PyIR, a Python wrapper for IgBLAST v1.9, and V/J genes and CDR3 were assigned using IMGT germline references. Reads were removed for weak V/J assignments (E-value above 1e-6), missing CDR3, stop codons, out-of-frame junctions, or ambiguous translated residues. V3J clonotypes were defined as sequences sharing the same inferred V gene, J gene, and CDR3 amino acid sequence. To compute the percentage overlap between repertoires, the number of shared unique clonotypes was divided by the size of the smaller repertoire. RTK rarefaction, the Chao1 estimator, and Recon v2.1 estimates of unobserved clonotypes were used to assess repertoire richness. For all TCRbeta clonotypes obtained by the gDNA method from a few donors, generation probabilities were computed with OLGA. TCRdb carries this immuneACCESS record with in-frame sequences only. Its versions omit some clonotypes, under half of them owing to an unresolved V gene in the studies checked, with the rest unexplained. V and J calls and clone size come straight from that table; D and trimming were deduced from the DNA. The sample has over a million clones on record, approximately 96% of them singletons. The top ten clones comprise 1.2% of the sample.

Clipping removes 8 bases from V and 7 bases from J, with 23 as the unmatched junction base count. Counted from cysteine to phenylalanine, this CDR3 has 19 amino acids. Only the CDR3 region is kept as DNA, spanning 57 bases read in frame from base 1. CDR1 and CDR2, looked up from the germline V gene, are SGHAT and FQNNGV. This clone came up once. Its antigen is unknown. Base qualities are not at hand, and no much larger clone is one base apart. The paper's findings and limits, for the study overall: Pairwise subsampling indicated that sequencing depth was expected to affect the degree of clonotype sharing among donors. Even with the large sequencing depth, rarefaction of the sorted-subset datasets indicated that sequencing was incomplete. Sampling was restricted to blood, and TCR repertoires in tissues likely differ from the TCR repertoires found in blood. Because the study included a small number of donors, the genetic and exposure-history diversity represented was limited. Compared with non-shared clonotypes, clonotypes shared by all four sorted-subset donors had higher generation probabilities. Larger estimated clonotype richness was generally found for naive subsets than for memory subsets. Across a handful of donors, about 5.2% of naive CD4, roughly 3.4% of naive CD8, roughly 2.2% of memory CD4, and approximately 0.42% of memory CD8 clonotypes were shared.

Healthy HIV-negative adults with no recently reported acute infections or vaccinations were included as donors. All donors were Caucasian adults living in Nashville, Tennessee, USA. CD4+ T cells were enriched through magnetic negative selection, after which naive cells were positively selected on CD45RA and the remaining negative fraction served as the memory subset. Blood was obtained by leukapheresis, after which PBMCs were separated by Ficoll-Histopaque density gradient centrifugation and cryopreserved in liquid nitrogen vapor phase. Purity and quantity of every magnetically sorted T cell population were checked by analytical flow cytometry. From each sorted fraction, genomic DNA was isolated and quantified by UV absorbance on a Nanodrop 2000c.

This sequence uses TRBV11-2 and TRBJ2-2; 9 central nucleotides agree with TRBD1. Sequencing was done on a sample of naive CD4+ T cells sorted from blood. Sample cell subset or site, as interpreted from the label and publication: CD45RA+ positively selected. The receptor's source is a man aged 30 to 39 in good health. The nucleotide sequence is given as TGTGCCAGCCGGCGCCGGGACAGGGTTGACCACAGGGAGTACGGGGAGCTGTTTTTT. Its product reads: CASRRRDRVDHREYGELFF.